This TCR beta chain was observed in a study of T-cell reconstitution after alpha-beta-depleted transplantation in children. Study results and limitations: Alpha-beta T cells about two months after transplant reportedly derived from several hundred expanded graft clones. At day 60, the high TCRbeta diversity found in some patients originated from recipient T cells and thymic progenitors that had survived.

Molecular barcoding with unique molecular identifiers was used for the TCRbeta library. From the PCR reads, TCRdb called clonotypes with MiXCR, one entry per CDR3 protein. The sample includes some 440,000 distinct CDR3 sequences, 15% to 20% of them seen just once. The CDR3 loop spans 16 amino acids. Germline V CDR1 and CDR2: KGHDR, SFDVKD. V was clipped by 0 bases and J by 3 bases; unmatched bases: 4. A word on this clonotype: Its target is not known.

The chain uses TRBV24-1 and TRBJ2-1; TRBD1 matches 7 bases. The sequencing here drew on PBMCs, mostly from graft donor cells, taken 360 days after TCRalphabeta/CD19-depleted stem cell transplant. The TCR sequence derives from a boy less than two years old who had a stem cell transplant for Wiskott-Aldrich syndrome, so the T cells may come from the graft donor. CDR3: CATSDLEGAHYNEQFF. CDR3 sequence (DNA): TGTGCCACCAGTGATTTGGAGGGGGCTCACTACAATGAGCAGTTCTTC.